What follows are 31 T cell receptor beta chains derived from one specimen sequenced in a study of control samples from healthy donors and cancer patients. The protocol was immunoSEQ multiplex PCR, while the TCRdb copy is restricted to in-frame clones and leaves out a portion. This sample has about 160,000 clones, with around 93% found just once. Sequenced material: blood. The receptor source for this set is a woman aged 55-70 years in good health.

As DNA, the CDR3 is TGTGCCAGCAGTTTTGGGCAGTCCCAGCCCCAGCATTTT. Protein: CASSFGQSQPQHF. This chain links TRBV12-3 or TRBV12-4 with TRBJ1-5; D is uncertain. This CDR3 region has 13 residues. The V end was cut by 3 bases, the J end by 7 bases, with 10 bases between.

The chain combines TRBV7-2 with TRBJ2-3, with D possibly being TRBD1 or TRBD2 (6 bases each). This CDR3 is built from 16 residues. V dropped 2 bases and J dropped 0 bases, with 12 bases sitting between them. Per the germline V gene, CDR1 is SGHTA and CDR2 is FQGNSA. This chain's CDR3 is CASSLRGGFSTDTQYF. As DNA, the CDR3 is TGTGCCAGCAGCTTAAGAGGGGGGTTTAGCACAGATACGCAGTATTTT.

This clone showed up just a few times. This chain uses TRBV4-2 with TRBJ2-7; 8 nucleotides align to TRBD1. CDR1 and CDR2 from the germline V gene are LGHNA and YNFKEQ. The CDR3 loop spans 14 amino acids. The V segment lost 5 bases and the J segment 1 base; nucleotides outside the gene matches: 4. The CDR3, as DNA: TGTGCCAGCAGCTCAGACAGGGGATCCTACGAGCAGTACTTC. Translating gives CASSSDRGSYEQYF.

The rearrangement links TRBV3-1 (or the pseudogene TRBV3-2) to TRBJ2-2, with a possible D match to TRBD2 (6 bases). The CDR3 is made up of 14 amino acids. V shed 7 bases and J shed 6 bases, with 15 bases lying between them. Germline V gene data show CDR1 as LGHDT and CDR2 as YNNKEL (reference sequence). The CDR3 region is CASTPSAGAGELFF. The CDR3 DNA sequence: TGTGCCAGCACCCCTAGCGCTGGTGCCGGGGAGCTGTTTTTT.

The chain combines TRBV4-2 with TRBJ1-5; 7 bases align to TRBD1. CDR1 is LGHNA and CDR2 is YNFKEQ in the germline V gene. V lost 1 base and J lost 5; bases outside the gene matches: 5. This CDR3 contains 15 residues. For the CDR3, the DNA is TGTGCCAGCAGCCAAGTTGGGACAGAGTATCAGCCCCAGCATTTT. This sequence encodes CASSQVGTEYQPQHF.

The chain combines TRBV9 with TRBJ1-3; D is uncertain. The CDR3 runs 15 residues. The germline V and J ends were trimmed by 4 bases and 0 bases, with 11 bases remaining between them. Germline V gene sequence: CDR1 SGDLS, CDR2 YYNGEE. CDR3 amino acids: CASSTQVDSGNTIYF. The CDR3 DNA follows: TGTGCCAGCAGCACGCAGGTCGACTCTGGAAACACCATATATTTT.

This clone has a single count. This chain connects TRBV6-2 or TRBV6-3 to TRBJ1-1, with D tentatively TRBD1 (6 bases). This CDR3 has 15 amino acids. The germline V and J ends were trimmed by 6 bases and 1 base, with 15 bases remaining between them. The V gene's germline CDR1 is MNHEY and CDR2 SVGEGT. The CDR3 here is CASSSGGLPNTEAFF. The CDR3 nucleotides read TGTGCCAGCAGCTCTGGGGGGCTCCCGAACACTGAAGCTTTCTTT.

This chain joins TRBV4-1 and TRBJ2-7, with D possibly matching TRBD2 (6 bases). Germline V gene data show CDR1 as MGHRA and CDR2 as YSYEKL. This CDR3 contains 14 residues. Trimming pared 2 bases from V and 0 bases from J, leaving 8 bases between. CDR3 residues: CASSQSGSSYEQYF. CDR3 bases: TGCGCCAGCAGCCAATCCGGGAGCTCCTACGAGCAGTACTTC.

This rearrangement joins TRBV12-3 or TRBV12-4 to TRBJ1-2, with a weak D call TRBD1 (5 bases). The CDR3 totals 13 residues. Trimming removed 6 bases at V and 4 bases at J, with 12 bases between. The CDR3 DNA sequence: TGTGCCAGCAGAAGGGACGGTACCTATGGCTACACCTTC. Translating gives CASRRDGTYGYTF.

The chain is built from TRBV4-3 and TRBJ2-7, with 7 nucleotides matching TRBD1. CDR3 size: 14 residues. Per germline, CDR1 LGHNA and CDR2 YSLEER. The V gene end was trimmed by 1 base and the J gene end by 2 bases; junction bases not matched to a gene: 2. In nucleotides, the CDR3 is TGCGCCAGCAGCCAAGGACAGGGTACCTACGAGCAGTACTTC. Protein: CASSQGQGTYEQYF.

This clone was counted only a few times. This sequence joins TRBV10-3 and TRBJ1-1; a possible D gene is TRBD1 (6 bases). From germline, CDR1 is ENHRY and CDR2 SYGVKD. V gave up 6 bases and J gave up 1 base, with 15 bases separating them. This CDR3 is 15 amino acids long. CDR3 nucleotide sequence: TGTGCCATCAGCGACCCCGGACAGCCGAACACTGAAGCTTTCTTT. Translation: CAISDPGQPNTEAFF.

The CDR3 here is CASSSTLGTEAFF. CDR3 DNA sequence: TGTGCCAGCAGTTCCACGTTGGGGACTGAAGCTTTCTTT. The genes are TRBV12-3 or TRBV12-4 and TRBJ1-1; D not resolved. V was trimmed by 4 bases and J by 5 bases, leaving 11 bases between them. The CDR3 is 13 amino acids.

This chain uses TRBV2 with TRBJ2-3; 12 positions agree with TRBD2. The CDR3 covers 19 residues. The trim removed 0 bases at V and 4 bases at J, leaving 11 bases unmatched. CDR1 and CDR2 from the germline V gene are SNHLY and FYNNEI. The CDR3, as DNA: TGTGCCAGCAGTGAAGCGATAGTGACTAGCGGGGGTAGCGCAGATACGCAGTATTTT. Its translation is CASSEAIVTSGGSADTQYF.

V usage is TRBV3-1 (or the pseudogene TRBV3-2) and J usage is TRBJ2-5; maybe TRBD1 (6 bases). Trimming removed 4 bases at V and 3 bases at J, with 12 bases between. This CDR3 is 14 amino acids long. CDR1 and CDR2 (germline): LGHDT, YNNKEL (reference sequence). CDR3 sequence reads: CASSPGTFKETQYF. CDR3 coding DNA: TGTGCCAGCAGCCCCGGGACATTTAAAGAGACCCAGTACTTC.

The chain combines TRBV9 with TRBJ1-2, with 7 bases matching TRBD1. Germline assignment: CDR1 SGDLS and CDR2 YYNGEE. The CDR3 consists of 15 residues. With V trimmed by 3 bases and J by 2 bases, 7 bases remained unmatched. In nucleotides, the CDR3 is TGTGCCAGCAGCGGAAGGGGGCAGAGAAACTATGGCTACACCTTC. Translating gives CASSGRGQRNYGYTF.

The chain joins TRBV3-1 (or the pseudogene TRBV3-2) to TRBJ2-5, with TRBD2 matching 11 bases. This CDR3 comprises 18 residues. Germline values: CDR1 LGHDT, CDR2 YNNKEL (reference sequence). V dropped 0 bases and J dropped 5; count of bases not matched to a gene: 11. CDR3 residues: CASSQEVLAGGSRETQYF. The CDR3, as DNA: TGTGCCAGCAGCCAAGAAGTCCTAGCGGGGGGCTCGAGGGAGACCCAGTACTTC.

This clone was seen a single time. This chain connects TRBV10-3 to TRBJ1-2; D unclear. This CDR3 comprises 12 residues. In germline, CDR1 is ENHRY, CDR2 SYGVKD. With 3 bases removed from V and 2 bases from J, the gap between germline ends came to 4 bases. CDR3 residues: CAISEQNYGYTF. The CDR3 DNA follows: TGTGCCATCAGTGAACAGAACTATGGCTACACCTTC.

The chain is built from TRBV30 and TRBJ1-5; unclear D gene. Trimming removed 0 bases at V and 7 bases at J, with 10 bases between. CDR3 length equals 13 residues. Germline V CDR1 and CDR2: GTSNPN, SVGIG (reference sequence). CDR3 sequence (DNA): TGTGCCTGGAGTGTGCGGTCCGGGCAGCCCCAGCATTTT. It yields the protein CAWSVRSGQPQHF.

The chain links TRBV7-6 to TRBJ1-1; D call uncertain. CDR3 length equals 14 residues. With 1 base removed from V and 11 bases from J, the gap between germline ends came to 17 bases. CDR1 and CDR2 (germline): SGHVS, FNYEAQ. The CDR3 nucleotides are TGTGCCAGCAGCTTAGACCAAACAGTCGGCGCGGCTTTCTTT. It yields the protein CASSLDQTVGAAFF. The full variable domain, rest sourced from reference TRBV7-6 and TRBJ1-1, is GAGVSQSPRYKVTKRGQDVALRCDPISGHVSLYWYRQALGQGPEFLTYFNYEAQQDKSGLPNDRFSAERPEGSISTLTIQRTEQRDSAMYRCASSLDQTVGAAFFGQGTRLTVV.

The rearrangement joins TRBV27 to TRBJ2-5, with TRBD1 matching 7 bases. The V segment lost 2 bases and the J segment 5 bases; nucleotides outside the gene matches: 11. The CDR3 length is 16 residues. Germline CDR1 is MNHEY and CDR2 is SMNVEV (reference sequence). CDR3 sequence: CASSLSSGTVLETQYF. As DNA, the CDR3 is TGTGCCAGCAGTTTAAGCTCTGGGACAGTTCTGGAGACCCAGTACTTC.

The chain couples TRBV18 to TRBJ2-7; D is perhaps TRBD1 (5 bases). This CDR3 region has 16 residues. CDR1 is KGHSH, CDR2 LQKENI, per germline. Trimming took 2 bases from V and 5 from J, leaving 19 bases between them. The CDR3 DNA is TGTGCCAGCTCACCAAACATGGACCGATGGGGCGACGAGCAGTACTTC. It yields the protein CASSPNMDRWGDEQYF.

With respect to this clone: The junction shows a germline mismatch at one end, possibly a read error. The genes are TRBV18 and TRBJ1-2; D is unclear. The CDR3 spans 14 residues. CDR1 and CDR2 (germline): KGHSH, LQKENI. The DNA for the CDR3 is TGTGCCAACTCACCACAATCGGATAACTATGGCTACACCTTC. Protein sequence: CANSPQSDNYGYTF.

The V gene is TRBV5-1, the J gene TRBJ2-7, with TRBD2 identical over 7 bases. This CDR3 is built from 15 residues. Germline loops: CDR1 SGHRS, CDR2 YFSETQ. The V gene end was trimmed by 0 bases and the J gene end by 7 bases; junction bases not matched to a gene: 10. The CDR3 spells CASSLALGGDGEQYF. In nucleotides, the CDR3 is TGCGCCAGCAGCTTGGCCCTGGGAGGGGATGGAGAGCAGTACTTC.

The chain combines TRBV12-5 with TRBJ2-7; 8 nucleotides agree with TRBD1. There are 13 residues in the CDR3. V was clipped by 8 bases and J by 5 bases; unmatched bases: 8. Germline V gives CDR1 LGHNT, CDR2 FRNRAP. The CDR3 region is CASRSGQGHEQYF. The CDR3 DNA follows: TGTGCTAGTAGGTCCGGACAGGGACACGAGCAGTACTTC.

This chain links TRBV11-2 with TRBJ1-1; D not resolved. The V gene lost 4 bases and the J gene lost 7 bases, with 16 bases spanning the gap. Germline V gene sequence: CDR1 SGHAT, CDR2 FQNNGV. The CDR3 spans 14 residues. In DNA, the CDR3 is TGTGCCAGCAGCTCCCGCATGGCGGGGAATGAAGCTTTCTTT. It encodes CASSSRMAGNEAFF. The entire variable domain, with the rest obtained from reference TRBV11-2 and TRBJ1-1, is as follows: EAGVAQSPRYKIIEKRQSVAFWCNPISGHATLYWYQQILGQGPKLLIQFQNNGVVDDSQLPKDRFSAERLKGVDSTLKIQPAKLEDSAVYLCASSSRMAGNEAFFGQGTRLTVV.

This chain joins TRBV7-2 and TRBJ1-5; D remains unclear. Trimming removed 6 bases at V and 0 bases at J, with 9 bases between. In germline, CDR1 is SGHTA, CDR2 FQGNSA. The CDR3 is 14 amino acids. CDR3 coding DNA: TGTGCCAGCAGACCTGCGGGTAGCAATCAGCCCCAGCATTTT. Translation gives CASRPAGSNQPQHF.

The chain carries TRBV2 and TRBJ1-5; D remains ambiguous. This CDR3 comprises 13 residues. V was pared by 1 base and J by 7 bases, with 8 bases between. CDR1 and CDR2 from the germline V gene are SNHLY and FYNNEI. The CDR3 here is CASSEDSAQPQHF. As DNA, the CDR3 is TGTGCCAGCAGTGAAGACAGTGCCCAGCCCCAGCATTTT.

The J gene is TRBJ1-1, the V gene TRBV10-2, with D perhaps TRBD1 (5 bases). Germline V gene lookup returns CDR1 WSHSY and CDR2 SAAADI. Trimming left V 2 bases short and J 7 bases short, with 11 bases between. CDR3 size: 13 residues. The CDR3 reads CASSEGREVEAFF. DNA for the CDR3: TGCGCCAGCAGTGAGGGCAGGGAGGTTGAAGCTTTCTTT.

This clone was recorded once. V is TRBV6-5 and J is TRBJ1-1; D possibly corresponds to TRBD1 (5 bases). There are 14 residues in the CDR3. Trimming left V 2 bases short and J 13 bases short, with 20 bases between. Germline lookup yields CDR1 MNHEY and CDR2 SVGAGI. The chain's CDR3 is CASSYIPERGFIFF. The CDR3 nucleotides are TGTGCCAGCAGTTACATTCCCGAACGGGGGTTTATTTTCTTT.

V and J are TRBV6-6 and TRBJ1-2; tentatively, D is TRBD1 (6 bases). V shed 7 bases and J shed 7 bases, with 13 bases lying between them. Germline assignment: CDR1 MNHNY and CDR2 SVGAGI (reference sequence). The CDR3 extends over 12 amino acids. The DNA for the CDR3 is TGTGCCAGCAACACACAGGGATTTGGCTACACCTTC. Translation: CASNTQGFGYTF.

CDR3 sequence reads: CASSGEATFMNTEAFF. The CDR3 coding sequence is TGTGCCAGCAGCGGGGAGGCGACGTTCATGAACACTGAAGCTTTCTTT. The chain uses TRBV25-1 and TRBJ1-1; no clear D. The length of the CDR3 is 16 residues. Trimming cost V 6 bases and J 0 bases, with 17 bases left between them. Per the germline V gene, CDR1 is MGHDK and CDR2 is SYGVNS.